This T cell receptor beta chain was captured by sequencing in a study of blood T cell repertoires in COVID-19. The overall study: Acute and convalescent COVID-19 specimens originated in the United States, Italy and Spain. The cDNA or gDNA used as material had been derived from T cells, B-cell-depleted T cells, or PBMCs.

TCRdb keeps only in-frame clones here, not all; method: immunoSEQ multiplex PCR. The table records a few hundred thousand clones, around 83% of them present only once. It was within 2 weeks before study entry that exposed participants met a COVID-19 case. Sequencing input: PBMCs or T cells enriched from blood (not recorded which). The TCR sequence derives from a man aged 35 to 55 who had been exposed to COVID-19.

The CDR3 loop reads CASKTTVHSNQPQHF. DNA of the CDR3: TGTGCCAGTAAAACGACAGTACATAGCAATCAGCCCCAGCATTTT. The chain is built from TRBV19 and TRBJ1-5; possible D gene TRBD1, 5 bases. CDR3 length: 15 residues. V gave up 7 bases and J gave up 0 bases, with 13 bases separating them. Germline loops: CDR1 LNHDA, CDR2 SQIVND (reference sequence).